This TCR beta chain derives from a study of beta chain features in type 1 diabetes. Study-level information: Patient and healthy donor groups were alike in age, gender and cell yields. All samples together contributed approximately 100 million sorted cells for examination.

CDR1 is KGHSH, CDR2 LQKENI, per germline. V gave up 3 bases and J gave up 5 bases; unmatched junction bases: 6. This CDR3 has 14 amino acids. Donors underwent one heparinised blood draw, 100 to 150 mL on average. The isolated RNA, all of it, was reverse transcribed, so expressed TCRB transcripts were what got sequenced. Naive, central memory and regulatory T cell samples yielded approximately 3.3 million reads on average. Using immunoSEQ multiplex PCR, the repertoire was profiled, and TCRdb retains in-frame clones only, with some absent. The sample shows about 270,000 clones, 12% to 15% of them seen only once.

This chain connects TRBV18 to TRBJ2-5; 7 nucleotides align to TRBD1. Specimen: naive CD4+ T cells from blood. The receptor was isolated from a woman aged 40 to 55 in good health. In nucleotides, the CDR3 is TGTGCCAGCTCACCGACAGGGAACAGGGAGACCCAGTACTTC. This encodes CASSPTGNRETQYF.